This TCR beta chain appears in the sequencing data of a study of T cell repertoires in cytomegalovirus infection. As for the study in general: Alongside well-studied HLA-B-restricted CMV epitopes, recently identified HLA-C-restricted CMV epitopes were also used. Public TCR beta signatures were indicative of both CMV infection and a matching HLA type. Study-wide results and caveats: Identification of carriers of CMV plus the relevant HLA was achieved through cumulative public TCR beta family frequency. The ex vivo response was dominated by HLA-C-restricted CMV-specific TCR beta clonotypes.

Remarks on this clonotype: Its antigen remains unknown.

Each CDR3 protein is one row after TCRdb ran MiXCR on the reads. The profile covers approximately 1,000,000 distinct CDR3 sequences, with 31% appearing a single time and over 11% taken by the ten largest. Trimming shortened V by 5 bases and J by 1 base, and 11 bases separated the two germline ends. The length of the CDR3 is 14 residues. The sequence was collected from a human donor in good health (CMV status not recorded). Some clones in this sample may be carry-over from other donors' samples. This specimen consisted of cultured CD8+ T cells from PBMCs, obtained from culture after CMV antigen stimulation. The rearrangement uses TRBV12-3 or TRBV12-4 and TRBJ2-5; the D gene is possibly TRBD2 (6 bases). The CDR3 is CASSNWGVQETQYF. CDR3 nucleotide sequence: TGTGCCAGCAGTAATTGGGGGGTCCAAGAGACCCAGTACTTC.